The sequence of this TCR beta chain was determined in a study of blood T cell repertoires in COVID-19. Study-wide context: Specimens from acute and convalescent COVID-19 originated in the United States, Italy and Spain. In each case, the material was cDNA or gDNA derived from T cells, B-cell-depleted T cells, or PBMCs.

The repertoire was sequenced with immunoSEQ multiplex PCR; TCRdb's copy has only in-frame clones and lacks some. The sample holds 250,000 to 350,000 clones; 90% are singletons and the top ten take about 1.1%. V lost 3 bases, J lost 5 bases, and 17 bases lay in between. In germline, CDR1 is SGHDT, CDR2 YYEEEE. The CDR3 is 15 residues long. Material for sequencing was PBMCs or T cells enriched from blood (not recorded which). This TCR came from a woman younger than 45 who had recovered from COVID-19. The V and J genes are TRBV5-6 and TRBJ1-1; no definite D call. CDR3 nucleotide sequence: TGTGCCAGCAGCTCCCCCTTCACCGGGGAAACTGAAGCTTTCTTT. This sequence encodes CASSSPFTGETEAFF.